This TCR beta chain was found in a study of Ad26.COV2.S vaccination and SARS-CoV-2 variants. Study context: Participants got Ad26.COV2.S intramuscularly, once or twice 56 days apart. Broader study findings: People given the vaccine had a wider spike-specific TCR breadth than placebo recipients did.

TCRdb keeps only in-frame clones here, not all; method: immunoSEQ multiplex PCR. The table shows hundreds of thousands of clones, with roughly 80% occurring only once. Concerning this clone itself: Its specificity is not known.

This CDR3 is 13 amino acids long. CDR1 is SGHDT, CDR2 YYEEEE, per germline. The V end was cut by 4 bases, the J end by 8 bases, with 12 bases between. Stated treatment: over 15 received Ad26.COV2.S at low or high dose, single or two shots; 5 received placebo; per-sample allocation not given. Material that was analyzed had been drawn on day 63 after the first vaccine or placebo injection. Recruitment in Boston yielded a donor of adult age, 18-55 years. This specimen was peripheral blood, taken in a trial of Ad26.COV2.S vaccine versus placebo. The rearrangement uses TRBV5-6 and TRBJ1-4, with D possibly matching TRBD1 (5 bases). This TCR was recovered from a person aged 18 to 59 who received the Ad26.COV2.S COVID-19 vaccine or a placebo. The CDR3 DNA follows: TGTGCCAGCAGCCAGGGACGGAGCGAAAAACTGTTTTTT. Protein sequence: CASSQGRSEKLFF.